One and the same sample provided the 3 T cell receptor beta chains below, sequenced in a study of shared clonotypes between healthy human individuals. The naive CD8 population came from CD45RO-negative cells selected for CCR7, without terminally differentiated effector memory CD45RA+ cells. Repertoires were generated with immunoSEQ multiplex PCR, while TCRdb's copy carries only in-frame clones and drops some. The table includes about 590,000 clones, just under 97% detected once. Sequenced sample: naive CD8+ T cells sorted from blood. Receptor source: a woman aged 30 to 39 in good health.

This clone was recorded once. The rearrangement joins TRBV2 to TRBJ2-7, with D possibly TRBD1 on 5 matching bases. Trimming cost V 4 bases and J 6 bases, with 16 bases left between them. This CDR3 comprises 14 residues. The germline V gene encodes CDR1 SNHLY and CDR2 FYNNEI. CDR3 residues: CASSGGRSLREQYF. In nucleotides, the CDR3 is TGTGCCAGCAGTGGGGGCAGGTCTCTTCGCGAGCAGTACTTC.

The chain carries TRBV10-3 and TRBJ1-3, with TRBD1 matching over 10 bases. CDR1 and CDR2 (germline): ENHRY, SYGVKD. V was clipped by 2 bases and J by 0 bases; unmatched bases: 4. The CDR3 consists of 17 residues. CDR3 DNA sequence: TGTGCCATCAGTGAGGGGACAGGGGATCTCTCTGGAAACACCATATATTTT. Amino acid sequence: CAISEGTGDLSGNTIYF.

The V call is TRBV19, the J call TRBJ2-5; possible D gene TRBD2, 5 bases. The CDR3 is 15 residues long. Trimming removed 6 bases at V and 4 bases at J, with 18 bases between. Per germline, CDR1 LNHDA and CDR2 SQIVND (reference sequence). This chain's CDR3 is CASRGVGAERETQYF. Here the CDR3 DNA reads TGTGCCAGTAGGGGAGTCGGAGCGGAACGAGAGACCCAGTACTTC.